These 3 T cell receptor beta chains were sequenced from one sample in a study of human thymus T cells (dated by TCRdb to 2018 to 2020). The library was produced with the immunoSEQ multiplex PCR assay. The immuneACCESS repertoire file appears here via TCRdb, limited to in-frame rearrangements. These files lack a portion of the clones; in checked studies, under half of the deficit traces to unresolved V genes, and the cause of the others is not known. This sample lists about 78,000 clones; approximately 97% were detected once. Roughly 0.031% of the sample is in the top ten clones. Thymus tissue was obtained as surgical resects removed during corrective cardiac surgery. Sequenced: thymus tissue. These TCRs come from a boy younger than two with a congenital heart defect but otherwise immunologically healthy.

This chain joins TRBV11-2 and TRBJ2-1; D is possibly TRBD1 (5 bases). The CDR3 has 16 residues. Trimming took off 5 bases at V and 3 bases at J, with 17 bases between the two ends. In germline, CDR1 is SGHAT, CDR2 FQNNGV. The CDR3 sequence: CASSQPRAGFYNEQFF. CDR3 nucleotide sequence: TGTGCCAGCAGCCAGCCCCGAGCAGGGTTCTACAATGAGCAGTTCTTC.

In nucleotides, the CDR3 is TGTGCCAGCAGTAGACTAGCGGGAGTCACGGATACGCAGTATTTT. It is translated as CASSRLAGVTDTQYF. This chain links TRBV7-2 with TRBJ2-3; 12 bases are shared with TRBD2. After removal of 6 bases from V and 6 bases from J, the junction contained 7 bases not matched to a gene. CDR3 length: 15 amino acids. Germline CDR1 reads SGHTA; CDR2 reads FQGNSA.

The CDR3 DNA reads TGTGCCAGCAGCTTAGATCAGCACCGAAGGAGGGCAGATACGCAGTATTTT. It translates to CASSLDQHRRRADTQYF. The chain joins TRBV7-2 to TRBJ2-3, with D tentatively TRBD2 (6 bases). V lost 1 base and J lost 4, with 18 bases in between. Germline CDR1 SGHTA, CDR2 FQGNSA. The CDR3 runs to 17 residues. Using reference TRBV7-2 and TRBJ2-3 for the parts outside the CDR3, the full variable domain is GAGVSQSPSNKVTEKGKDVELRCDPISGHTALYWYRQSLGQGLEFLIYFQGNSAPDKSGLPSDRFSAERTGGSVSTLTIQRTQQEDSAVYLCASSLDQHRRRADTQYFGPGTRLTVL.